A selection of T cell receptor beta chains follows, all from one sample in a study of neoadjuvant anti-PD-1 for oral cavity cancer. TCRdb's copy holds only in-frame clones and misses some; the assay was immunoSEQ multiplex PCR. The table shows over 15,000 clones, with roughly 78% occurring only once. Sequenced here: PBMCs, sampled before nivolumab (anti-PD-1) treatment. Receptors originate from a person between 40 and 79 years old with oral cavity squamous cell carcinoma. Both conserved end residues are trimmed from each CDR3. Clone size, where shown, is once, few, many, or a class for clones that have expanded.

clone size	V gene	J gene	CDR3 protein
.	TRBV27	TRBJ2-7	ASSLASLSTGEQY
few	TRBV7-3	TRBJ2-5	ASSFLSGGIETQY
.	TRBV7-9	TRBJ2-1	ASSLVGAANEQF
.	TRBV28	TRBJ1-6	ASSPGTASPLH
.	TRBV6-4	TRBJ2-1	ASRAEQGAPNEQF
.	TRBV7-9	TRBJ1-1	ASSLRERPLEAF
.	TRBV5-5	TRBJ2-7	ASSFRLAVNEQY
.	TRBV5-4	TRBJ1-3	ASREQGASGNTIY
.	TRBV7-8	TRBJ2-2	ASSLGGSNGELF
.	TRBV6-1	TRBJ2-1	ASSEAGAGGASYNEQF
.	TRBV6-1	TRBJ1-2	ASSATGAGYT
.	TRBV5-8	TRBJ1-2	ASNLRRGFNYGYT
few	TRBV30	TRBJ1-5	AWGGGGASNQPQH
.	TRBV4-2	TRBJ1-2	ASSQDGTANSYGYT
.	TRBV7-9	TRBJ1-1	ASSLEPGQGAVEAF
.	TRBV5-1	TRBJ2-3	ASSRTSGSTDTQY
few	TRBV6-5	TRBJ2-7	ASSYGSSGRGEQY
.	TRBV7-8	TRBJ2-3	ASTGTSGATTDTQY
.	TRBV7-7	TRBJ2-5	ASSMTGQETQY
.	TRBV6-5	TRBJ2-2	ASRPTPGAGELF
.	TRBV5-1	TRBJ1-3	ASSLESPSSGNTIY
.	TRBV30	TRBJ2-1	ALSWGVEQF
.	TRBV27	TRBJ2-3	ASRRSGFGDTQY
few	TRBV28	TRBJ1-2	ASVDSLYGYT
.	TRBV27	TRBJ1-5	ASSPLGQGSNQPQH
few	TRBV2	TRBJ1-2	ASKRVGNYGYT
.	TRBV27	TRBJ2-2	ASPGTGRTGELF
.	TRBV11-2	TRBJ2-7	ASSSLGEQY
few	TRBV9	TRBJ2-7	ASSVGAERYEQY
.	TRBV9	TRBJ1-1	ASSVATGANTEAF
.	TRBV7-2	TRBJ2-3	ASSPWPKGGDTQY
.	TRBV6-1	TRBJ2-2	ASSDVPQILTGELF
.	TRBV28	TRBJ1-1	ASSSYGTGKEAF
few	TRBV6-5	TRBJ1-5	ASSYGPETNQPQH
.	TRBV6-5	TRBJ2-5	ASSTDSQETQY
.	TRBV7-8	TRBJ1-1	ASSPQLNTEAF
.	TRBV6-1	TRBJ2-7	ASTPRTGGYEQY
.	TRBV10-3	TRBJ2-7	AISAATSGSYEQY
.	TRBV27	TRBJ2-7	ASSSGTGVKLYEQY
.	TRBV6-5	TRBJ2-7	ASSYSNRGSYEQY
few	TRBV11-2	TRBJ1-5	ASSLGQAGNQPQH
.	TRBV9	TRBJ2-7	ASSHGSGIFEYEQY
.	TRBV6-1	TRBJ1-5	ASSEGQSSNQPQH
.	TRBV10-3	TRBJ1-1	AISHDPNTEAF
.	TRBV6-5	TRBJ2-6	ASTQVGRGANVLT
.	TRBV7-8	TRBJ2-3	ASSSTWASGSLDTQY
.	TRBV5-5	TRBJ2-2	ASSLGDRVLRAGELF
few	TRBV6-5	TRBJ2-2	ASSSDRENTGELF
.	TRBV5-5	TRBJ2-7	ASSWGQGNYEQY
once	TRBV5-6	TRBJ2-2	ASSFRDSFHTGELF
.	TRBV19	TRBJ1-2	ASNPGTATYGYT
.	TRBV7-8	TRBJ2-3	ASSLWNREADTQY